These 8 T cell receptor beta chains originate from one sample sequenced in a study of graft-versus-host responses after intestinal transplantation. The method was immunoSEQ multiplex PCR; TCRdb's version includes in-frame clones alone and lacks a portion of them. Counted here are under 45,000 clones, 85% to 95% occurring once; the ten biggest clones make up 3.5% to 4%. This sample comprised PBMCs, obtained 734 days after intestinal transplantation. These receptors were taken from a human patient who received an intestinal transplant, so some T cells may come from the graft donor.

V is TRBV5-6 and J is TRBJ2-2, with D possibly TRBD2 on 6 matching bases. Germline assignment: CDR1 SGHDT and CDR2 YYEEEE. V lost 1 base and J 7 bases, leaving 23 bases between the germline ends. The CDR3 is 18 amino acids. CDR3 DNA sequence: TGTGCCAGCAGCTTGATTGTGGACCGCTCATCGCGGGGCGGGGAGCTGTTTTTT. Its translation: CASSLIVDRSSRGGELFF.

The rearrangement uses TRBV7-9 and TRBJ1-2, with TRBD1 as a possible D gene (5 bases). With 3 bases removed from V and 4 bases from J, the gap between germline ends came to 21 bases. The germline gives CDR1 SEHNR, CDR2 FQNEAQ (reference sequence). The CDR3 extends over 17 amino acids. CDR3 bases: TGTGCCAGCAGCTTCGGTCAGGGAGTTGAGGTTAGCTATGGCTACACCTTC. Translation: CASSFGQGVEVSYGYTF. The whole variable domain, filled in from reference TRBV7-9 and TRBJ1-2, reads DTGVSQNPRHKITKRGQNVTFRCDPISEHNRLYWYRQTLGQGPEFLTYFQNEAQLEKSRLLSDRFSAERPKGSFSTLEIQRTEQGDSAMYLCASSFGQGVEVSYGYTFGSGTRLTVV.

This chain joins TRBV4-1 and TRBJ1-1; 7 bases map to TRBD1. Germline values: CDR1 MGHRA, CDR2 YSYEKL. V shed 5 bases and J 1 base; nucleotides not matched to a gene: 7. This CDR3 comprises 15 residues. This chain's CDR3 is CASSEGWTGNTEAFF. The CDR3 bases are TGCGCCAGCAGCGAAGGGTGGACAGGGAACACTGAAGCTTTCTTT.

This clone occurred once. The genes are TRBV10-3 and TRBJ1-1, with D perhaps TRBD1 (5 bases). Germline lookup yields CDR1 ENHRY and CDR2 SYGVKD. The CDR3 is made up of 13 amino acids. V lost 6 bases to trimming and J lost 6 bases, with 14 bases between them. The CDR3 nucleotides read TGTGCCATCAGCCGGGACCCGATGGCTGAAGCTTTCTTT. Translation: CAISRDPMAEAFF.

The rearrangement joins TRBV5-6 to TRBJ2-1, with 11 bases lining up with TRBD2. The length of the CDR3 is 18 residues. CDR1 is SGHDT and CDR2 is YYEEEE in the germline V gene. Germline trimming cut 4 bases from V and 4 bases from J; bases unmatched to any gene: 13. CDR3 coding DNA: TGTGCCAGCAGCACAATAGCGGGGGGGCGCGTAGTGTACAATGAGCAGTTCTTC. Its translation is CASSTIAGGRVVYNEQFF.

V and J are TRBV7-9 and TRBJ2-1; D unclear. Germline V gene data show CDR1 as SEHNR and CDR2 as FQNEAQ (reference sequence). V lost 3 bases to trimming and J lost 7 bases, with 13 bases between them. The CDR3 consists of 14 residues. CDR3 sequence reads: CASSFSWDGNEQFF. CDR3 sequence (DNA): TGTGCCAGCAGCTTTTCATGGGATGGAAATGAGCAGTTCTTC.

V and J are TRBV6-4 and TRBJ2-7, with D perhaps given as TRBD1 or TRBD2 (5 bases each). V was pared by 6 bases and J by 4 bases, with 16 bases between. Looked up from germline, CDR1 is MRHNA and CDR2 is SNTAGT. The CDR3 has 14 residues. CDR3 sequence reads: CASRLGRSLYEQYF. CDR3 in DNA: TGTGCCAGCAGACTGGGACGGAGTCTGTACGAGCAGTACTTC.

The chain joins TRBV2 to TRBJ2-5, with 9 bases matching TRBD2. Per germline, CDR1 SNHLY and CDR2 FYNNEI. CDR3 length: 15 residues. The trim removed 2 bases at V and 5 bases at J, leaving 6 bases unmatched. CDR3 region: CASSELRGGQETQYF. The CDR3 coding sequence is TGTGCCAGCAGTGAATTGCGGGGGGGCCAGGAGACCCAGTACTTC.